This passage covers 21 T cell receptor beta chains from one sample sequenced in a study of T cells in Graves' hyperthyroidism and ophthalmopathy. Amplification yielded TCR beta CDR3 regions, with RNA transcripts as the source. Carried out on the TCR CDR3, a first-round RT-PCR used the HTBI primer set. MiXCR, applied by TCRdb to the multiplex PCR reads, yields one record per CDR3 protein. Of over 200,000 distinct CDR3 sequences listed, approximately 16% are singletons. Sequencing was performed on blood. Receptors originate from a man aged 35 to 55 with Graves' hyperthyroidism.

The chain employs TRBV10-3 and TRBJ2-4, with 9 positions matching TRBD2. CDR3 size: 14 residues. Trimming removed 0 bases from V and 7 bases from J; junction bases left unmatched: 1. Germline CDR1 and CDR2: ENHRY and SYGVKD. The CDR3 reads CAISESSGGNIQYF. The CDR3 DNA reads TGTGCCATCAGTGAGTCAAGCGGGGGGAACATTCAGTACTTC.

This chain joins TRBV5-5 and TRBJ1-1, with D maybe TRBD1 (6 bases). Trimming took 3 bases from V and 5 from J, leaving 11 bases between them. This CDR3 is 13 amino acids long. Germline values: CDR1 SGHKS, CDR2 YYEKEE (reference sequence). The DNA for the CDR3 is TGTGCCAGCAGCTCCATAGGGGGTACTGAAGCTTTCTTT. It is translated as CASSSIGGTEAFF.

The V call is TRBV15, the J call TRBJ2-2, with 9 bases matching TRBD1. Per the germline V gene, CDR1 is LNHNV and CDR2 is YYDKDF (reference sequence). This CDR3 is built from 16 residues. The J segment lost 4 bases and the V segment lost 3 bases, leaving 6 bases of the junction unmatched. The chain's CDR3 is CATSRRGQGITGELFF. In DNA, the CDR3 is TGTGCCACCAGCAGGAGGGGACAGGGAATCACCGGGGAGCTGTTTTTT.

Notes on this clonotype: Relative to the germline gene, one junction end is altered; a read error may explain this. This CDR3 is CASSLDQSDTQYF. Written as DNA, the CDR3 is TGTGCTAGCAGCTTAGATCAGTCAGATACGCAGTATTTT. V and J are TRBV7-7 and TRBJ2-3; D unclear. Germline V gene sequence: CDR1 SSHAT, CDR2 FNYEAQ (reference sequence). The CDR3 consists of 13 residues.

This clonotype was detected only a few times. This rearrangement joins TRBV6-4 to TRBJ2-1; the D gene is possibly TRBD1 (5 bases). This CDR3 region has 18 residues. V lost 0 bases to trimming and J lost 0 bases, with 15 bases between them. CDR1 is MRHNA, CDR2 SNTAGT, per germline. CDR3 coding DNA: TGTGCCAGCAGTGACTCGATAGGGGCCCGCAGCTCCTACAATGAGCAGTTCTTC. It is translated as CASSDSIGARSSYNEQFF.

This clonotype showed up many times. This chain connects TRBV6-2 or TRBV6-3 to TRBJ2-7, with 13 bases fitting TRBD2. Germline assignment: CDR1 MNHEY and CDR2 SVGEGT. The CDR3 is 18 amino acids. V shed 2 bases and J 0 bases; nucleotides not matched to a gene: 7. The CDR3 DNA is TGTGCCAGCAGTTACAGGACTAGCGGGGGAGCGAGCTCCTACGAGCAGTACTTC. Translating it yields CASSYRTSGGASSYEQYF.

Many counts were recorded for this clonotype. The chain is built from TRBV2 and TRBJ2-7, with TRBD1 identical over 12 bases. This CDR3 is built from 13 residues. Losses at the gene ends were 11 bases for V and 7 bases for J; bases not matched to a gene: 9. The germline gives CDR1 SNHLY, CDR2 FYNNEI. The CDR3 is CASGGDRGPEQYF. The CDR3 DNA reads TGTGCCTCCGGTGGGGACAGGGGGCCAGAGCAGTACTTC.

This chain uses TRBV28 with TRBJ2-3; D is ambiguous. The CDR3 runs to 15 residues. V lost 0 bases and J 0 bases, leaving 7 bases between the germline ends. Germline V gives CDR1 MDHEN, CDR2 SYDVKM. The CDR3 nucleotides read TGTGCCAGCAGTTTATGGGGTCGAAGCACAGATACGCAGTATTTT. Its protein is CASSLWGRSTDTQYF.

The chain joins TRBV9 to TRBJ2-3; D is tentatively TRBD1 or TRBD2 (6 bases each). The CDR3 is 16 residues long. Germline CDR1 is SGDLS and CDR2 is YYNGEE. The V end lost 1 base, the J end lost 6 bases, and 18 bases lay between the germline ends. CDR3: CASSVSSGASRDTQYF. CDR3 DNA: TGTGCCAGCAGCGTATCCTCGGGGGCATCCCGGGATACGCAGTATTTT.

This clonotype was counted many times. The J gene is TRBJ2-3, the V gene TRBV20-1; D might be TRBD2 (5 bases). The CDR3 length is 16 residues. Germline V CDR1 and CDR2: DFQATT, SNEGSKA (reference sequence). Trimming pared 7 bases from V and 2 bases from J, leaving 22 bases between. This CDR3 reads CSVLSGTKTFTDTQYF. CDR3 coding DNA: TGCAGTGTACTCAGCGGAACGAAAACCTTCACAGATACGCAGTATTTT.

This clonotype was counted many times. J is TRBJ2-3 and V is TRBV28; D gene uncertain. With 8 bases removed from V and 5 bases from J, the gap between germline ends came to 26 bases. The CDR3 has 17 residues. Germline V CDR1 and CDR2: MDHEN, SYDVKM. Here the CDR3 DNA reads TGTGCCAGCCGACCTCCCACGGTCCAGACCAGTCGAGATACGCAGTATTTT. This translates into CASRPPTVQTSRDTQYF.

The chain has TRBV4-1 and TRBJ2-7; 9 bases line up with TRBD1. There are 16 residues in the CDR3. Germline V lookup: CDR1 MGHRA, CDR2 YSYEKL. After removal of 4 bases from V and 7 bases from J, the junction contained 14 bases not matched to a gene. The CDR3 DNA sequence: TGCGCCAGCAGCCCCCCGATCGGGACAGGGTCGAGGGAGCAGTACTTC. This codes for CASSPPIGTGSREQYF.

This clonotype occurred many times. The chain uses TRBV3-1 and TRBJ1-2; perhaps TRBD1 as D (5 bases). V gave up 4 bases and J gave up 7 bases, with 10 bases separating them. The CDR3 runs 12 residues. Germline V gene data show CDR1 as LGHDT and CDR2 as YNNKEL (reference sequence). The CDR3 bases are TGTGCCAGCAGCCTCCCCGGGACTGGCTACACCTTC. Translation gives CASSLPGTGYTF.

This clonotype was seen ten or more times. The gene calls are TRBV28 and TRBJ2-3; 14 bases agree with TRBD2. CDR3 length: 16 residues. Germline values: CDR1 MDHEN, CDR2 SYDVKM. Trimming removed 2 bases from V and 4 bases from J; junction bases left unmatched: 2. The CDR3 DNA is TGTGCCAGCAGTTTACGGACTAGCGGGGGGTCAGATACGCAGTATTTT. Translating it yields CASSLRTSGGSDTQYF. The full variable domain, rest sourced from reference TRBV28 and TRBJ2-3, is DVKVTQSSRYLVKRTGEKVFLECVQDMDHENMFWYRQDPGLGLRLIYFSYDVKMKEKGDIPEGYSVSREKKERFSLILESASTNQTSMYLCASSLRTSGGSDTQYFGPGTRLTVL.

Many counts were recorded for this clonotype. The chain links TRBV12-3 or TRBV12-4 to TRBJ2-6; 7 nucleotides line up with TRBD2. The CDR3 runs 15 residues. J was trimmed by 0 bases and V by 8 bases; bases with no gene match: 4. CDR3 sequence (DNA): TGTGCCAGCCAGGGACTACACTCTGGGGCCAACGTCCTGACTTTC. It codes for CASQGLHSGANVLTF.

This clonotype was recorded many times. This rearrangement joins TRBV29-1 to TRBJ2-1, with D possibly matching TRBD1 (6 bases). V gave up 7 bases and J gave up 3 bases, with 16 bases separating them. This CDR3 has 14 residues. Germline values: CDR1 SQVTM, CDR2 ANQGSEA. In nucleotides, the CDR3 is TGCAGCGCCGTCCCGGGACACGTCTACAATGAGCAGTTCTTC. Translated: CSAVPGHVYNEQFF.

This clonotype was detected only a few times. The chain recombines TRBV7-2 with TRBJ2-7; TRBD2 matches at 10 bases. The CDR3 consists of 16 residues. Per the germline V gene, CDR1 is SGHTA and CDR2 is FQGNSA. V was clipped by 2 bases and J by 3 bases; unmatched bases: 7. CDR3 in DNA: TGTGCCAGCAGCTTAAGGCTAGCGGGGGCTGGCTACGAGCAGTACTTC. Protein product: CASSLRLAGAGYEQYF.

Many counts were recorded for this clonotype. CDR3: CASSRQRGEKLFF. The CDR3 nucleotides read TGTGCCAGCAGTCGACAGAGGGGTGAAAAACTGTTTTTT. V is TRBV12-3 or TRBV12-4 and J is TRBJ1-4; perhaps TRBD1 as D (5 bases). CDR3 size: 13 residues. The V gene lost 5 bases and the J gene lost 7 bases, with 11 bases spanning the gap.

The chain employs TRBV5-1 and TRBJ2-3, with 9 bases matching TRBD2. CDR3 size: 13 residues. V lost 8 bases to trimming and J lost 1 base; unmatched junction nucleotides: 2. Germline CDR1 reads SGHRS; CDR2 reads YFSETQ. As DNA, the CDR3 is TGCGCCAGTGCTAGCGGGGGCACAGATACGCAGTATTTT. Encoded protein: CASASGGTDTQYF.

This clonotype appeared many times. The chain carries TRBV5-1 and TRBJ2-3; D may match TRBD1 or TRBD2 (6 bases each). The CDR3 runs to 15 residues. Germline values: CDR1 SGHRS, CDR2 YFSETQ. The germline V and J ends were trimmed by 3 bases and 6 bases, with 17 bases remaining between them. In DNA form, the CDR3 reads TGCGCCAGCAGCTCCCCCGGCGGAGGGGGGGATACGCAGTATTTT. Amino acids: CASSSPGGGGDTQYF.

Remarks on this clonotype: The junction and the germline gene differ at one end; a read error may be behind it. The V gene is TRBV6-5, the J gene TRBJ2-7; D unresolved. The CDR3 consists of 14 residues. CDR1 MNHEY and CDR2 SVGAGI come from the germline V gene. CDR3 loop: CASSYSRASHEQYF. As DNA, the CDR3 is TGTGCCAGCAGTTACAGCCGGGCCTCCCACGAGCAGTACTTC.